The table lists the clone carrying this TCR beta chain with a few counts. Patients in Seattle were enrolled during active infection, then followed longitudinally. The sample is drawn from a study of blood T cell repertoires in COVID-19. Sequencing was performed with immunoSEQ multiplex PCR; in TCRdb, only in-frame clones are kept and a portion is missing. The table shows around 190,000 clones, with about 88% occurring only once. The length of the CDR3 is 12 residues. V was cut by 3 bases and J by 10 bases, with 7 bases left in between. The V gene's germline CDR1 is LNHDA and CDR2 SQIVND (reference sequence).

The receptor comes from a man in his forties or fifties with COVID-19, enrolled during active disease. The genes are TRBV19 and TRBJ1-6, with D unclear. The specimen was peripheral blood. The CDR3: CASSIPESPLHF. In DNA, the CDR3 is TGTGCCAGTAGTATTCCCGAGTCACCCCTCCACTTT.